Only one count was recorded for the clone carrying this T cell receptor (beta chain). The antigen remains unidentified. This specimen belongs to a study of OX40 agonist ivuxolimab in advanced cancers. For the study at large: Ivuxolimab, an agonist antibody against OX40 (CD134), was given to patients.

Study-wide results and caveats: Some nonresponders likewise displayed low normalized T-cell clonal expansion. Relative to CD4+ cells, CD8+ T cells on average had more expanded clones. The CD4+ and CD8+ T cells in the blood had expanded clonally by week 6 at 0.1 to 3.0 mg/kg.

Germline V gene sequence: CDR1 SGHRS, CDR2 YFSETQ. The CDR3 covers 15 residues. Trimming cost V 4 bases and J 4 bases; bases outside gene matches: 6. Clones were sequenced by immunoSEQ multiplex PCR, and TCRdb holds only the in-frame ones, with some missing. The profile shows some 63,000 clones, approximately 87% of them singletons. Sequenced here: CD4+ or CD8+ T cells sorted from blood, sampled in a trial of the OX40 agonist ivuxolimab. This sequence was found in an adult with an advanced solid tumor such as melanoma, head and neck, liver or kidney cancer. The V call is TRBV5-1, the J call TRBJ1-4; 8 bases align to TRBD1. The CDR3 here is CASSLEQGDNEKLFF. The DNA of the CDR3 is TGCGCCAGCAGCCTCGAACAGGGGGATAATGAAAAACTGTTTTTT.